The 18 T cell receptor beta chains reported below all come from one sample, sequenced in a study of T cells in Graves' hyperthyroidism and ophthalmopathy. There were TCR beta CDR3 regions amplified from RNA transcripts. The TCR CDR3 first-round RT-PCR relied on the HTBI primer set. A single record per CDR3 protein comes from TCRdb applying MiXCR to the multiplex PCR reads. The table has fewer than 450,000 distinct CDR3 sequences, about 18% seen once. Sequencing used blood. The receptors stem from a man between 18 and 35 years old with Graves' ophthalmopathy.

With regard to this clonotype: Since a much larger clone is just one base distant, this may be a read error. The chain has TRBV20-1 and TRBJ2-1; 11 positions agree with TRBD2. The J call may be in error: the DNA end matches TRBJ2-7 better. The germline CDR1 and CDR2 sequences are DFQATT and SNEGSKA (reference sequence). The length of the CDR3 is 15 residues. CDR3 sequence: CSETSGASSYNEQYF. The CDR3, as DNA: TGCAGCGAGACTAGCGGGGCGAGCTCCTACAATGAGCAGTACTTC.

There are a few counts of this clonotype. V and J are TRBV5-5 and TRBJ1-5, with D perhaps matching TRBD1 (5 bases). Trimming removed 1 base at V and 9 bases at J, with 11 bases between. Germline CDR1 SGHKS, CDR2 YYEKEE (reference sequence). The CDR3 sequence is 13 residues long. CDR3 coding DNA: TGTGCCAGCAGCTTGCTGGGGGTATGGCCCCAGCATTTT. Translating gives CASSLLGVWPQHF.

This clonotype was detected a few times. In DNA, the CDR3 is TGTGCCAGCAGCCTCGGACTAGCGGGCCTTTTTCCGGATACGCAGTATTTT. As protein: CASSLGLAGLFPDTQYF. The chain is built from TRBV3-1 and TRBJ2-3; 11 bases fit TRBD2. CDR3 length: 17 residues. Germline-derived CDR1 and CDR2 are LGHDT and YNNKEL (reference sequence). The junction had 12 bases not matched to a gene; V was cut back by 4 bases and J by 6 bases.

This clonotype has at least ten counts. This rearrangement joins TRBV9 to TRBJ1-4; D is undetermined. This CDR3 is built from 14 residues. Trimming took off 2 bases at V and 8 bases at J, with 13 bases between the two ends. Germline CDR1 SGDLS, CDR2 YYNGEE. The CDR3 bases are TGTGCCAGCAGCGTCGGGGTAATTTGGGAAAAACTGTTTTTT. It codes for CASSVGVIWEKLFF.

This clonotype was observed at least ten times. This sequence joins TRBV5-1 and TRBJ2-1; 7 bases match TRBD2. V shed 4 bases, J shed 1 base, and the junction held 8 bases outside the gene matches. The CDR3 length is 16 residues. The germline CDR1 and CDR2 sequences are SGHRS and YFSETQ. The CDR3 region has the DNA TGCGCCAGCAGCCCTATAAGACTAGCTTCCTACAATGAGCAGTTCTTC. Translated: CASSPIRLASYNEQFF.

This clonotype was detected ten times or more. The chain couples TRBV12-3 or TRBV12-4 to TRBJ2-7, with 11 bases fitting TRBD2. After removal of 5 bases from V and 3 bases from J, the junction contained 3 bases not matched to a gene. CDR3 length equals 14 residues. DNA for the CDR3: TGTGCCAGCAGTACTAGCGGGGGACGCTACGAGCAGTACTTC. Protein sequence: CASSTSGGRYEQYF.

This clonotype was found a few times. The CDR3 DNA sequence: TGTGCCAGCAGTTTCGTGGAGCTAGGCAATGAGCAGTTCTTC. Translated: CASSFVELGNEQFF. The J gene is TRBJ2-1, the V gene TRBV12-3 or TRBV12-4, with D uncertain. Trimming cost V 3 bases and J 6 bases, with 12 bases left between them. The CDR3 is 14 residues long.

This clonotype was detected many times. This chain joins TRBV6-5 and TRBJ2-5, with D possibly being TRBD1 (6 bases). Trimming shortened V by 1 base and J by 0 bases, and 12 bases separated the two germline ends. There are 16 residues in the CDR3. Germline V gene data show CDR1 as MNHEY and CDR2 as SVGAGI. The CDR3 sequence: CASSYWGRAHQETQYF. Written as DNA, the CDR3 is TGTGCCAGCAGTTACTGGGGGCGGGCCCACCAAGAGACCCAGTACTTC.

This clonotype was observed a handful of times. This sequence joins TRBV5-4 and TRBJ1-3; no firm D call. The CDR3 consists of 14 residues. CDR1 is SGHNT, CDR2 YYREEE, per germline (reference sequence). V was pared by 1 base and J by 3 bases, with 8 bases between. The CDR3 nucleotides are TGTGCCAGCAGCTTGTTCGGGGATGGAAACACCATATATTTT. As protein: CASSLFGDGNTIYF. Full variable domain (remainder filled in from reference TRBV5-4 and TRBJ1-3): ETGVTQSPTHLIKTRGQQVTLRCSSQSGHNTVSWYQQALGQGPQFIFQYYREEENGRGNFPPRFSGLQFPNYSSELNVNALELDDSALYLCASSLFGDGNTIYFGEGSWLTVV.

This clonotype was counted between two and nine times. The chain has TRBV3-1 and TRBJ2-2; possibly TRBD1 for D (6 bases). The V end was cut by 7 bases, the J end by 4 bases, with 13 bases between. The CDR3 consists of 14 residues. Germline values: CDR1 LGHDT, CDR2 YNNKEL (reference sequence). The CDR3 DNA follows: TGTGCCAGCACCCCGGACAGTCTCACCGGGGAGCTGTTTTTT. As protein: CASTPDSLTGELFF.

V and J are TRBV19 and TRBJ2-7; the D is unclear. The V gene's germline CDR1 is LNHDA and CDR2 SQIVND (reference sequence). The V and J ends lost 8 bases and 3 bases respectively, with 8 bases between them. The CDR3 runs 11 residues. This CDR3 reads CASDWFYEQYF. The CDR3 nucleotides read TGTGCCAGTGACTGGTTCTACGAGCAGTACTTC.

The CDR3 here is CASSSRDRGSYNSPLHF. As DNA, the CDR3 is TGTGCCAGTAGTAGCCGGGACAGGGGTTCCTATAATTCACCCCTCCACTTT. The J gene is TRBJ1-6, the V gene TRBV19, with 10 bases identical to TRBD1. The V and J ends lost 4 bases and 1 base, in that order; junction bases with no gene match: 4. The CDR3 sequence is 17 residues long. The germline gives CDR1 LNHDA, CDR2 SQIVND (reference sequence). The full variable domain, completed using reference TRBV19 and TRBJ1-6, is DGGITQSPKYLFRKEGQNVTLSCEQNLNHDAMYWYRQDPGQGLRLIYYSQIVNDFQKGDIAEGYSVSREKKESFPLTVTSAQKNPTAFYLCASSSRDRGSYNSPLHFGNGTRLTVT.

This clonotype was observed a few times. This chain uses TRBV5-1 with TRBJ2-1, with D maybe TRBD1 (6 bases). This CDR3 is built from 12 residues. CDR1 and CDR2 from the germline V gene are SGHRS and YFSETQ. The ends were cut back, 4 bases at V and 7 bases at J, with 9 bases in the middle. The CDR3 spells CASSEDRNEQFF. The CDR3 bases are TGCGCCAGCAGCGAAGACAGGAATGAGCAGTTCTTC.

V usage is TRBV19 and J usage is TRBJ1-5; 12 nucleotides align to TRBD1. This CDR3 is 16 amino acids long. The germline V gene has CDR1 LNHDA and CDR2 SQIVND (reference sequence). With V trimmed by 3 bases and J by 6 bases, 6 bases remained unmatched. CDR3 bases: TGTGCCAGTAGTATCAGCGGGACAGGGGGCGTTCAGCCCCAGCATTTT. It encodes CASSISGTGGVQPQHF.

This clonotype was seen many times. This chain joins TRBV5-1 and TRBJ1-2, with D uncertain. Trimming stripped 4 bases from V and 3 bases from J, with 7 bases between. CDR3 length equals 12 residues. The germline V gene has CDR1 SGHRS and CDR2 YFSETQ. This CDR3 is CASSGRDYGYTF. The CDR3 DNA follows: TGCGCCAGCAGCGGGCGCGACTATGGCTACACCTTC.

A few counts support this clonotype. CDR3 DNA: TGTGCCAGCAGTTTTGTGGGCGGGGATGAAAAACTGTTTTTT. Protein: CASSFVGGDEKLFF. V and J are TRBV12-3 or TRBV12-4 and TRBJ1-4; no clear D gene. V lost 3 bases, J lost 6 bases, and 11 bases lay in between. The CDR3 loop spans 14 amino acids.

This clonotype was recorded at least ten times. This chain joins TRBV11-2 and TRBJ1-1, with unresolved D. Germline CDR1 reads SGHAT; CDR2 reads FQNNGV. The CDR3 extends over 14 amino acids. Deletions cut 6 bases from V and 0 bases from J, with 11 bases between. CDR3 region: CASSNDYMNTEAFF. The DNA for the CDR3 is TGTGCCAGCAGTAATGATTACATGAACACTGAAGCTTTCTTT.

The chain combines TRBV7-3 with TRBJ2-1, with D unclear. The CDR3 has 15 residues. In germline, CDR1 is SGHTA, CDR2 FQGTGA. The V end lost 5 bases, the J end lost 2 bases, and 13 bases lay between the germline ends. This CDR3 reads CASSPPGVTYNEQFF. Written as DNA, the CDR3 is TGTGCCAGCAGCCCTCCTGGGGTTACCTACAATGAGCAGTTCTTC.